This T cell receptor (beta chain) was captured by sequencing in a study of blood T cell repertoires in COVID-19. Under the authors' procedure: Estimates of nucleated cell counts were drawn from the amplification of reference gene primers. The protocol was immunoSEQ multiplex PCR, while the TCRdb copy is restricted to in-frame clones and leaves out a portion. Clone size and the V and J calls come from that table; the DNA yielded D and trimming. The table shows roughly 260,000 clones, with about 87% occurring only once. This CDR3 contains 13 residues. With 3 bases removed from V and 0 bases from J, the gap between germline ends came to 5 bases. Germline-derived CDR1 and CDR2 are SGHNT and YENEEA.

The TCR originated in a woman aged 40 to 50 with acute or convalescent COVID-19. The specimen was peripheral blood. The chain recombines TRBV11-3 with TRBJ1-1; tentative D call: TRBD1 (5 bases). The CDR3 DNA follows: TGTGCCAGCAGCTTCAGGGTGAACACTGAAGCTTTCTTT. It is translated as CASSFRVNTEAFF.